This entry lists 3 T cell receptor beta chains sequenced from one sample in a study of a mutant IDH1 vaccine in newly diagnosed glioma. No antigen is known for these receptors. The time point was: week 35, safety follow-up. Alongside topical imiquimod, each dose of vaccine comprised 300 ug of mutant IDH1 20-mer peptide. Here immunoSEQ multiplex PCR was the method, and the copy in TCRdb shows in-frame clones only, minus some. Of tens of thousands of clones listed, roughly 80% are singletons. Sequencing was performed on PBMCs, taken from a glioma patient whose treatment included an IDH1 peptide vaccine. Every receptor here comes from a man aged 40-49 years with glioma.

The chain is built from TRBV7-9 and TRBJ2-4, with 10 bases aligning to TRBD1. CDR1 and CDR2 from the germline V gene are SEHNR and FQNEAQ (reference sequence). V lost 5 bases to trimming and J lost 1 base; unmatched junction nucleotides: 5. The CDR3 runs 16 residues. The CDR3 DNA is TGTGCCAGCAGCCGACAGGGGGCAGGCGCCAAAAACATTCAGTACTTC. It yields the protein CASSRQGAGAKNIQYF.

In its sample, this clone was seen a few times. The chain couples TRBV7-2 to TRBJ1-5, with D unclear. Looked up from germline, CDR1 is SGHTA and CDR2 is FQGNSA. This CDR3 spans 13 amino acids. V lost 2 bases to trimming and J lost 5 bases, with 7 bases between them. This chain's CDR3 is CASSLMSDQPQHF. The CDR3 DNA follows: TGTGCCAGCAGCTTAATGTCGGATCAGCCCCAGCATTTT.

This sequence joins TRBV19 and TRBJ1-5; D might be TRBD1 (6 bases). Trimming took off 4 bases at V and 7 bases at J, with 11 bases between the two ends. This CDR3 region has 13 residues. Germline V lookup: CDR1 LNHDA, CDR2 SQIVND (reference sequence). The CDR3 spells CASSKGQGQPQHF. The CDR3 coding sequence is TGTGCCAGTAGTAAAGGGCAGGGGCAGCCCCAGCATTTT.